The 12 T cell receptor beta chains below come from one sample, sequenced in a study of cytomegalovirus exposure and HLA in healthy donors. In the PCR, 60 Vbeta and 13 Jbeta primers were used. Produced via immunoSEQ multiplex PCR; TCRdb's table is partial and in-frame only. The table includes 89,000 or so clones, over 60% detected once. The specimen was PBMCs. Source of these receptors: a man in his sixties in good health and CMV-seronegative.

V usage is TRBV19 and J usage is TRBJ2-7, with D possibly TRBD2 on 6 matching bases. Trimming shortened V by 5 bases and J by 0 bases, and 11 bases separated the two germline ends. Germline V gene lookup returns CDR1 LNHDA and CDR2 SQIVND (reference sequence). The CDR3 is 14 amino acids. CDR3 region: CASSAGPHSYEQYF. The CDR3, as DNA: TGTGCCAGTAGTGCGGGACCTCACTCCTACGAGCAGTACTTC.

The rearrangement joins TRBV30 to TRBJ2-7; unclear D gene. CDR3 length: 11 residues. CDR1 is GTSNPN and CDR2 is SVGIG in the germline V gene (reference sequence). V shed 4 bases and J shed 1 base, with 5 bases lying between them. In DNA, the CDR3 is TGTGCCTGGACCTCTTCCTACGAGCAGTACTTC. It encodes CAWTSSYEQYF. Variable domain in full (rest from reference TRBV30 and TRBJ2-7): SQTIHQWPATLVQPVGSPLSLECTVEGTSNPNLYWYRQAAGRGLQLLFYSVGIGQISSEVPQNLSASRPQDRQFILSSKKLLLSDSGFYLCAWTSSYEQYFGPGTRLTVT.

This clone was counted a few times. The chain is built from TRBV10-2 and TRBJ2-5; D unresolved. V dropped 6 bases and J dropped 5 bases, with 13 bases sitting between them. The germline V gene has CDR1 WSHSY and CDR2 SAAADI. The CDR3 sequence is 13 residues long. The CDR3 loop reads CASRDRSEETQYF. DNA of the CDR3: TGCGCCAGCAGGGATAGGAGCGAGGAGACCCAGTACTTC.

The chain recombines TRBV9 with TRBJ2-1, with 8 bases matching TRBD2. This CDR3 is 16 amino acids long. Germline CDR1 reads SGDLS; CDR2 reads YYNGEE. Trimming removed 2 bases from V and 8 bases from J; junction bases left unmatched: 12. The CDR3, as DNA: TGTGCCAGCAGCGTGTCGGGGGGGCTTGGAAGCGATGAGCAGTTCTTC. It encodes CASSVSGGLGSDEQFF. Combining the CDR3 with reference TRBV9 and TRBJ2-1 gives the whole variable domain DSGVTQTPKHLITATGQRVTLRCSPRSGDLSVYWYQQSLDQGLQFLIQYYNGEERAKGNILERFSAQQFPDLHSELNLSSLELGDSALYFCASSVSGGLGSDEQFFGPGTRLTVL.

The chain joins TRBV19 to TRBJ2-1; 9 nucleotides line up with TRBD1. V shed 7 bases, J shed 6 bases, and the junction held 10 bases outside the gene matches. CDR1 and CDR2 (germline): LNHDA, SQIVND (reference sequence). The CDR3 contains 15 residues. The CDR3, as DNA: TGTGCCAGTAAGATACAGGGGGCGCAGAGCAATGAGCAGTTCTTC. Protein sequence: CASKIQGAQSNEQFF.

This rearrangement joins TRBV11-2 to TRBJ2-5; no reliable D call. Germline V gene sequence: CDR1 SGHAT, CDR2 FQNNGV. The V gene lost 4 bases and the J gene lost 2 bases, with 2 bases spanning the gap. The CDR3 runs to 11 residues. The CDR3 DNA reads as TGTGCCAGCAGCTCTCAAGAGACCCAGTACTTC. Amino acids: CASSSQETQYF.

V usage is TRBV11-3 and J usage is TRBJ2-7, with D tentatively TRBD1 (7 bases). V was cut by 2 bases and J by 3 bases, with 14 bases left in between. The CDR3 contains 15 residues. From germline, CDR1 is SGHNT and CDR2 YENEEA. CDR3 sequence: CASSLTGDSDYEQYF. CDR3 bases: TGTGCCAGCAGCTTAACGGGGGACAGTGACTACGAGCAGTACTTC.

This clone was seen once. The J gene is TRBJ2-1, the V gene TRBV2; D call uncertain. CDR3 length: 16 residues. Germline V gene data show CDR1 as SNHLY and CDR2 as FYNNEI. V was cut by 0 bases and J by 0 bases, with 9 bases left in between. The CDR3 DNA sequence: TGTGCCAGCAGTGAAGCGGAGAAAATCTCCTACAATGAGCAGTTCTTC. It specifies CASSEAEKISYNEQFF.

The V call is TRBV6-1, the J call TRBJ2-7; perhaps TRBD2 as D (6 bases). The CDR3 has 15 residues. The germline V gene has CDR1 MNHNS and CDR2 SASEGT. V lost 3 bases to trimming and J lost 6 bases, with 18 bases between them. The CDR3 DNA is TGTGCCAGCAGTGAGAGGCGGGCAGGGAGGAGCGAGCAGTACTTC. As protein: CASSERRAGRSEQYF.

The V call is TRBV9, the J call TRBJ1-1; D not certain. This CDR3 has 14 residues. The V gene lost 3 bases and the J gene lost 1 base, with 10 bases spanning the gap. Looked up from germline, CDR1 is SGDLS and CDR2 is YYNGEE. The CDR3 DNA reads TGTGCCAGCAGCGCCGGTTGGGCGAACACTGAAGCTTTCTTT. Protein product: CASSAGWANTEAFF.

This clone was counted only a few times. This chain joins TRBV28 and TRBJ2-7, with TRBD1 matching 9 bases. Trimming cost V 3 bases and J 3 bases; bases outside gene matches: 3. The CDR3 length is 14 residues. The germline V gene encodes CDR1 MDHEN and CDR2 SYDVKM. Written as DNA, the CDR3 is TGTGCCAGCAGTTTGGGACAGGGCGGCTACGAGCAGTACTTC. Protein product: CASSLGQGGYEQYF. The variable domain in full, completed from reference TRBV28 and TRBJ2-7, reads DVKVTQSSRYLVKRTGEKVFLECVQDMDHENMFWYRQDPGLGLRLIYFSYDVKMKEKGDIPEGYSVSREKKERFSLILESASTNQTSMYLCASSLGQGGYEQYFGPGTRLTVT.

This clone appeared a few times. The V gene is TRBV19, the J gene TRBJ1-6; no reliable D call. V was shortened by 0 bases and J by 9 bases, with 12 bases between the two germline ends. This CDR3 is 15 amino acids long. Germline values: CDR1 LNHDA, CDR2 SQIVND (reference sequence). CDR3 nucleotide sequence: TGTGCCAGTAGTATAGAGTCCCAGGCAAGTTCACCCCTCCACTTT. Protein: CASSIESQASSPLHF.